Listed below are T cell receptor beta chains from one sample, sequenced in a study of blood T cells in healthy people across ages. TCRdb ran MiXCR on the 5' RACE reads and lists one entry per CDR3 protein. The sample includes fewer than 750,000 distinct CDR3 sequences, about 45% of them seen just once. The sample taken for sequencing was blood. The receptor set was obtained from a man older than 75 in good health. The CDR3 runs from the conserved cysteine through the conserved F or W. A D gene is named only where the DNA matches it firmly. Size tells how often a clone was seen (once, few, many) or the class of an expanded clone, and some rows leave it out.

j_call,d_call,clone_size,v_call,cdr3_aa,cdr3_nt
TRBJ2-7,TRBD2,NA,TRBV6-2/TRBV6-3,CASSYDLAGAYEQYF,TGTGCCAGCAGTTACGATCTAGCGGGAGCCTACGAGCAGTACTTC
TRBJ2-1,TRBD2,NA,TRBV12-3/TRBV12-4,CASSIGTSGTNNEQFF,TGTGCCAGCAGTATAGGGACTAGCGGGACAAACAATGAGCAGTTCTTC
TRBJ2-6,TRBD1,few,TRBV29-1,CSVQGSSSGANVLTF,TGCAGCGTACAGGGGTCTTCGTCTGGGGCCAACGTCCTGACTTTC
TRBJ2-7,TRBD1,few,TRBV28,CASSWILFMGQGAPYEQYF,TGTGCCAGCAGTTGGATTCTGTTTATGGGACAGGGGGCTCCCTACGAGCAGTACTTC
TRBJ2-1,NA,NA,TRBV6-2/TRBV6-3,CASTHSPKGGDYNEQFF,TGTGCCAGCACCCACTCGCCCAAGGGAGGTGACTACAATGAGCAGTTCTTC
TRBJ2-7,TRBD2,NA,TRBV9,CASSAGTSVHEQYF,TGTGCCAGCAGCGCCGGGACTAGCGTCCACGAGCAGTACTTC
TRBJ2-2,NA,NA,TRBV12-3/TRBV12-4,CASSLGGYTGELFF,TGTGCCAGCAGTTTAGGCGGATACACCGGGGAGCTGTTTTTT
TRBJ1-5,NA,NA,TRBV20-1,CSARDDRSNQPQHF,TGCAGTGCTAGAGATGACCGCAGCAATCAGCCCCAGCATTTT
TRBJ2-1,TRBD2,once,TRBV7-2,CASAEVAGGNNEQFF,TGTGCCAGCGCCGAAGTAGCGGGGGGTAACAATGAGCAGTTCTTC
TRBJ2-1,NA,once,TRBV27,CASRPNGGFWNEQFF,TGTGCCAGCAGGCCGAACGGGGGATTTTGGAATGAGCAGTTCTTC
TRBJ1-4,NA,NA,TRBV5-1,CASSLVGVNEKLFF,TGCGCCAGCAGCTTGGTCGGGGTTAATGAAAAACTGTTTTTT